One T cell receptor (beta chain) is described in this entry. Antigen: not known. These data belong to a study of T cell responses to AZD1222 COVID-19 vaccine. V was clipped by 4 bases and J by 4 bases; unmatched bases: 9. Germline loops: CDR1 MNHEY, CDR2 SVGAGI. The length of the CDR3 is 16 residues. Profiled with immunoSEQ multiplex PCR; TCRdb holds only in-frame clones, not every one. The profile shows 83,000 or so clones, roughly 90% of them singletons. Study results and caveats: Repertoires in all cases were sampled only once the peak T cell response had passed.

The J gene is TRBJ1-1, the V gene TRBV6-5; 10 positions match TRBD1. The starting material was peripheral blood, obtained on day 0 of MenACWY control vaccination. This TCR came from an adult in good health. CDR3 sequence: CASSSPGTGVGTEAFF. CDR3 bases: TGTGCCAGCAGTTCCCCCGGGACAGGGGTGGGCACTGAAGCTTTCTTT.